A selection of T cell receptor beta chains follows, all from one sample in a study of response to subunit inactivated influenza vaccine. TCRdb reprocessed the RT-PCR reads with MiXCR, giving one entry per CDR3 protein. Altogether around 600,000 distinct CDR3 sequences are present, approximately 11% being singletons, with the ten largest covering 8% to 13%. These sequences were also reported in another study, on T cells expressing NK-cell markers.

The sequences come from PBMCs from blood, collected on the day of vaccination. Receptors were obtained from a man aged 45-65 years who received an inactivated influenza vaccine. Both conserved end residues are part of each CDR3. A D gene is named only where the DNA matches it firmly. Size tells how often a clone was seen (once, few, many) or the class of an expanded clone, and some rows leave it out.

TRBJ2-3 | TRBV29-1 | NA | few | TGCAGCGTGGGGGCCTCGGCGGATACGCAGTATTTT | CSVGASADTQYF
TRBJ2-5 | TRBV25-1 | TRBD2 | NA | TGTGCCAGCAATCCAAGCGGGAACGAAAAGACCCAGTACTTC | CASNPSGNEKTQYF
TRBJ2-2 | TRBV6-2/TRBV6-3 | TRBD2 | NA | TGTGCCAGCAGTGGACATACTAGCGGGAGGACCGGGGAGCTGTTTTTT | CASSGHTSGRTGELFF
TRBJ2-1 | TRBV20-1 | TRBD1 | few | TGCAGTGCCAACAGGGACAGCAATGAGCAGTTCTTC | CSANRDSNEQFF
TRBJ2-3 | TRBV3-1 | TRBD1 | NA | TGTGCCAGCAGCCGCCGGACAGGGCGGGCAGATACGCAGTATTTT | CASSRRTGRADTQYF
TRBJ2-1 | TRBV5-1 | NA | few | TGCGCCAGCAGCTTGGCAGGGGTCGTACTAGCGAACAATGAGCAGTTCTTC | CASSLAGVVLANNEQFF
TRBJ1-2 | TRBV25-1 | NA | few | TGTGCCAGCAGCGAAATGGGACCCAACAGCATCTATGGCTACACCTTC | CASSEMGPNSIYGYTF
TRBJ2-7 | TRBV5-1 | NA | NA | TGCGCCAGCCGGGACATCTCCTACGAGCAGTACTTC | CASRDISYEQYF
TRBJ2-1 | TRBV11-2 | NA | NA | TGTGCCAGCAGCTTAGATCGGCCCGGGCAGGGTCATTCCTACAATGAGCAGTTCTTC | CASSLDRPGQGHSYNEQFF
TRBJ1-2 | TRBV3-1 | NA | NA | TGTGCCAGCAGCCAAGGTTGGGGGGCACCCGGCTACACCTTC | CASSQGWGAPGYTF
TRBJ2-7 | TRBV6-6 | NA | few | TGTGCCACCAGTACAGGGGAGGCCGACGAGCAGTACTTC | CATSTGEADEQYF
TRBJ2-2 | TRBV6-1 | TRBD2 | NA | TGTGCCAGCAGGACGGGACTAGCGGGAGCCGTGGAGCTGTTTTTT | CASRTGLAGAVELFF
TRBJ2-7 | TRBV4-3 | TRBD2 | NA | TGCGCCAGCAGCCAAGAAGAGGCTAGCGGGATTTACGAGCAGTACTTC | CASSQEEASGIYEQYF
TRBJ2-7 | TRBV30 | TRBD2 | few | TGTGCCTGGAGTCCCCGCGCTAGCGGGAACCATAACATCCACGAGCAGTACTTC | CAWSPRASGNHNIHEQYF
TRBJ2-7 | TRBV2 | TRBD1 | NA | TGTGCCAGCAGTGAGACAGGGGTGCATGCTCTCGAGCAGTACTTC | CASSETGVHALEQYF
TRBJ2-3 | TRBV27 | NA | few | TGTGCCAGCAGCCCAGACAGGACCCACACAGATACGCAGTATTTT | CASSPDRTHTDTQYF
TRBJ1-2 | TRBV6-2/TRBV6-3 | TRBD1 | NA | TGTGCCAGCAAACTTGGCGGGACAGGATCCTATGGCTACACCTTC | CASKLGGTGSYGYTF
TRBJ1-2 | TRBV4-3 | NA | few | TGCGCCAGCAGCCCACAGACAGCATATGGCTACACCTTC | CASSPQTAYGYTF
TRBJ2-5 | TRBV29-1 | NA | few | TGCAGCGGGGGTGCTGGGGGAGAGACCCAGTACTTC | CSGGAGGETQYF
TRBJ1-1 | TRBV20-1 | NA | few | TGCAGTGCTAAAATATCAGGGGTTAGCACTGAAGCTTTCTTT | CSAKISGVSTEAFF
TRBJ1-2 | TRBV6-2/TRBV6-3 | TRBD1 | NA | TGTGCCAGCAGTCCGACAGGGAGGATCTATGGCTACACCTTC | CASSPTGRIYGYTF
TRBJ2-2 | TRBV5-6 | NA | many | TGTGCCAGCAGCTTGACAGGGCTGAACACCGGGGAGCTGTTTTTT | CASSLTGLNTGELFF
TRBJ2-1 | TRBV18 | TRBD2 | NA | TGTGCCAGCTCACCACCGGTAGCGGGGGGCTACAATGAGCAGTTCTTC | CASSPPVAGGYNEQFF
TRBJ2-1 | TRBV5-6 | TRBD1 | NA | TGTGCCAGCAGCTCACCTCCGGGACAGGGGACCTACAATGAGCAGTTCTTC | CASSSPPGQGTYNEQFF
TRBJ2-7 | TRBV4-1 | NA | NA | TGCGCCAGCAGCCAAGAAGCTGGGGGCTCCTACGAGCAGTACTTC | CASSQEAGGSYEQYF
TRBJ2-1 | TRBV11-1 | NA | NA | TGTGCCAGCAGCTTAGTAGGTGGGTGGGGGGATTCACCCTACAATGAGCAGTTCTTC | CASSLVGGWGDSPYNEQFF
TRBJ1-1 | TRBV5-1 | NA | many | TGCGCCAGCAGCTTGGGACGTGAGGGGGGAGCTTTCTTT | CASSLGREGGAFF